This T cell receptor (beta chain) is drawn from a study of CD8+ T cells in alopecia areata. Study results and limitations: Amid tofacitinib therapy, many expanded lesional clones stayed present in scalp and blood.

Treatment defined: oral pan-JAK inhibitor, 5-10 mg twice daily. This CDR3 has 14 amino acids. CDR1 and CDR2 (germline): SGHRS, YFSETQ. Trimming cost V 0 bases and J 12 bases; bases outside gene matches: 9. The table lists this clone with a few counts. Its antigen is currently unknown. RNA, once extracted, was reverse transcribed into cDNA for use as the sequencing template. This table comes from immunoSEQ multiplex PCR, and its TCRdb copy is limited to in-frame clones, with some not included. Of about 210,000 clones listed, around three fifths are singletons. The source is a human donor with alopecia areata. Sequencing used CD4+ T cells sorted from blood, obtained at week 4, from a patient treated with tofacitinib. The genes are TRBV5-1 and TRBJ2-1; 7 bases fit TRBD2. The CDR3 sequence: CASSLDGSGGRQFF. The CDR3 bases are TGCGCCAGCAGCTTGGATGGATCGGGGGGTCGGCAGTTCTTC.